Listed here are 27 T cell receptor beta chains from one sample, sequenced in a study of shared clonotypes between healthy human individuals. The repertoire was sequenced with immunoSEQ multiplex PCR; TCRdb's copy has only in-frame clones and lacks some. The sample includes some 1.1 million clones, approximately 80% seen only once; the top ten take more than 0.85%. Material: memory CD4+ T cells from PBMCs. Subset noted: CD45RA-negative fraction. The source of these receptors is a man between 18 and 35 years old in good health. Some clones in this sample may be carry-over from other donors' samples.

This chain connects TRBV7-9 to TRBJ1-2, with a weak D call TRBD1 (5 bases). Germline V gene lookup returns CDR1 SEHNR and CDR2 FQNEAQ (reference sequence). V was pared by 5 bases and J by 6 bases, with 13 bases between. CDR3 length: 13 amino acids. The CDR3 spells CASSHPGDHGYTF. The CDR3 nucleotides read TGTGCCAGCAGCCATCCGGGGGATCATGGCTACACCTTC.

The V call is TRBV7-9, the J call TRBJ1-4; D is uncertain. This CDR3 region has 14 residues. V was shortened by 2 bases and J by 2 bases, with 6 bases between the two germline ends. Germline V gene sequence: CDR1 SEHNR, CDR2 FQNEAQ (reference sequence). The CDR3 is CASSLIGTNEKLFF. For the CDR3, the DNA is TGTGCCAGCAGCTTAATTGGGACTAATGAAAAACTGTTTTTT. Full variable domain (remainder filled in from reference TRBV7-9 and TRBJ1-4): DTGVSQNPRHKITKRGQNVTFRCDPISEHNRLYWYRQTLGQGPEFLTYFQNEAQLEKSRLLSDRFSAERPKGSFSTLEIQRTEQGDSAMYLCASSLIGTNEKLFFGSGTQLSVL.

This chain links TRBV7-6 with TRBJ1-1, with 8 nucleotides matching TRBD1. The CDR3 loop spans 18 amino acids. CDR1 and CDR2 (germline): SGHVS, FNYEAQ. V shed 5 bases, J shed 3 bases, and the junction held 17 bases outside the gene matches. CDR3 in DNA: TGTGCCAGCAGCCGTTGGGGACGGGAGACAGGGGCCCACACTGAAGCTTTCTTT. This gives the protein CASSRWGRETGAHTEAFF.

This chain links TRBV5-1 with TRBJ1-1; 8 nucleotides line up with TRBD1. Trimming at V came to 4 bases and at J to 6 bases, leaving 11 bases not matched to a gene. CDR1 and CDR2 from the germline V gene are SGHRS and YFSETQ. CDR3 length: 15 residues. The CDR3 sequence is CASSTASDRAAEAFF. The CDR3 DNA is TGCGCCAGCAGCACTGCCTCGGACAGGGCGGCTGAAGCTTTCTTT.

The V gene is TRBV11-2, the J gene TRBJ2-7; the match to TRBD1 covers 7 bases. Germline V gene data show CDR1 as SGHAT and CDR2 as FQNNGV. After removal of 1 base from V and 3 bases from J, the junction contained 9 bases not matched to a gene. The CDR3 extends over 16 amino acids. CDR3 sequence: CASSLAVQGTDYEQYF. Here the CDR3 DNA reads TGTGCCAGCAGCTTAGCGGTCCAGGGGACAGACTACGAGCAGTACTTC.

The table lists this clone with a few counts. The rearrangement uses TRBV7-9 and TRBJ1-1, with 7 bases fitting TRBD1. Germline V gene data show CDR1 as SEHNR and CDR2 as FQNEAQ (reference sequence). The CDR3 spans 13 residues. Trimming took 6 bases from V and 3 from J; bases not matched to a gene: 4. The CDR3 loop is CASRFTGDTEAFF. DNA for the CDR3: TGTGCCAGCAGGTTCACAGGGGACACTGAAGCTTTCTTT.

The chain employs TRBV5-4 and TRBJ2-6; D gene uncertain. CDR1 and CDR2 from the germline V gene are SGHNT and YYREEE (reference sequence). The V and J ends lost 2 bases and 2 bases respectively, with 8 bases between them. This CDR3 contains 15 residues. CDR3 residues: CASSLQTAGANVLTF. CDR3 sequence (DNA): TGTGCCAGCAGCTTACAAACAGCTGGGGCCAACGTCCTGACTTTC. Together with reference TRBV5-4 and TRBJ2-6, the CDR3 gives the full variable domain: ETGVTQSPTHLIKTRGQQVTLRCSSQSGHNTVSWYQQALGQGPQFIFQYYREEENGRGNFPPRFSGLQFPNYSSELNVNALELDDSALYLCASSLQTAGANVLTFGAGSRLTVL.

The V and J genes are TRBV27 and TRBJ1-2; D gene ambiguous. Trimming shortened V by 5 bases and J by 6 bases, and 22 bases separated the two germline ends. The germline CDR1 and CDR2 sequences are MNHEY and SMNVEV (reference sequence). CDR3 length equals 16 residues. The CDR3 DNA sequence: TGTGCCAGCAGTCCCAATCTCCCAGGAGCGACACATGGCTACACCTTC. Its protein product is CASSPNLPGATHGYTF.

The chain has TRBV7-2 and TRBJ2-5; the match to TRBD2 covers 8 bases. The V gene end was trimmed by 3 bases and the J gene end by 11 bases; junction bases not matched to a gene: 8. The CDR3 runs to 13 residues. CDR1 SGHTA and CDR2 FQGNSA come from the germline V gene. CDR3 loop: CASSFSVGGEQYF. The DNA for the CDR3 is TGTGCCAGCAGCTTCTCCGTCGGGGGGGAGCAGTACTTC. Supplemented by reference TRBV7-2 and TRBJ2-5, the full variable domain reads GAGVSQSPSNKVTEKGKDVELRCDPISGHTALYWYRQSLGQGLEFLIYFQGNSAPDKSGLPSDRFSAERTGGSVSTLTIQRTQQEDSAVYLCASSFSVGGEQYFGPGTRLLVL.

This clone was seen only a few times. The V gene is TRBV18, the J gene TRBJ2-1; 15 nucleotides agree with TRBD2. The ends lost 3 bases at V and 7 bases at J; junction bases unmatched: 4. From germline, CDR1 is KGHSH and CDR2 LQKENI. The CDR3 is made up of 16 amino acids. The CDR3 DNA follows: TGTGCCAGCTCACCGTCCGGGACTAGCGGGAGGAATGAGCAGTTCTTC. This sequence encodes CASSPSGTSGRNEQFF.

The chain is built from TRBV18 and TRBJ1-1; D call uncertain. The CDR3 has 14 residues. Per the germline V gene, CDR1 is KGHSH and CDR2 is LQKENI. V shed 3 bases and J shed 6 bases, with 14 bases lying between them. The CDR3 loop is CASSPGRLLPEAFF. Here the CDR3 DNA reads TGTGCCAGCTCACCTGGCCGATTGTTACCTGAAGCTTTCTTT.

In this sample, this clone turned up once. The rearrangement joins TRBV4-3 to TRBJ1-5, with D possibly matching TRBD1 (5 bases). The CDR3 length is 13 residues. Trimming cost V 4 bases and J 4 bases, with 8 bases left between them. Germline CDR1 and CDR2: LGHNA and YSLEER. The CDR3 DNA is TGCGCCAGCAGCCCGGGGGTGAATCAGCCCCAGCATTTT. Translation: CASSPGVNQPQHF.

This chain connects TRBV2 to TRBJ2-5, with TRBD2 identical over 9 bases. CDR1 is SNHLY, CDR2 FYNNEI, per germline. The CDR3 loop spans 13 amino acids. Trimming removed 7 bases from V and 4 bases from J; junction bases left unmatched: 4. CDR3 region: CASIAGGRETQYF. The DNA for the CDR3 is TGTGCCAGCATCGCGGGAGGGCGAGAGACCCAGTACTTC.

The V gene is TRBV18, the J gene TRBJ2-1; no clear D gene. Germline V gene sequence: CDR1 KGHSH, CDR2 LQKENI. CDR3 length: 14 amino acids. The V gene lost 3 bases and the J gene lost 0 bases, with 6 bases spanning the gap. The CDR3 DNA sequence: TGTGCCAGCTCACCGGAAAGCTCCTACAATGAGCAGTTCTTC. The encoded protein is CASSPESSYNEQFF.

Only a few counts were recorded for this clone. Other DNA sequences in the same sample also yield this CDR3. V gene TRBV28 combines with J gene TRBJ1-5; no definite D call. The CDR3 contains 12 residues. Germline V gives CDR1 MDHEN, CDR2 SYDVKM. The V end lost 10 bases, the J end lost 1 base, and 8 bases lay between the germline ends. The CDR3 nucleotides read TGTGCCACCCGGGGAAGCAATCAGCCCCAGCATTTT. This encodes CATRGSNQPQHF. The full variable domain, in which reference TRBV28 and TRBJ1-5 provide the parts outside the CDR3, is DVKVTQSSRYLVKRTGEKVFLECVQDMDHENMFWYRQDPGLGLRLIYFSYDVKMKEKGDIPEGYSVSREKKERFSLILESASTNQTSMYLCATRGSNQPQHFGDGTRLSIL.

The genes are TRBV10-3 and TRBJ2-1; TRBD2 aligns across 8 bases. This CDR3 has 15 residues. V shed 4 bases, J shed 2 bases, and the junction held 4 bases outside the gene matches. Germline CDR1 reads ENHRY; CDR2 reads SYGVKD. CDR3 sequence (DNA): TGTGCCATCAGTGGAGCGGGAGATCCCTACAATGAGCAGTTCTTC. This translates into CAISGAGDPYNEQFF.

V is TRBV29-1 and J is TRBJ2-7, with unresolved D. Germline V CDR1 and CDR2: SQVTM, ANQGSEA. CDR3 length equals 13 residues. With 6 bases removed from V and 0 bases from J, the gap between germline ends came to 12 bases. The CDR3 nucleotides are TGCAGCGTGACGACTGAGAGCTCCTACGAGCAGTACTTC. Residues: CSVTTESSYEQYF.

V is TRBV5-1 and J is TRBJ2-2, with 8 bases matching TRBD1. This CDR3 comprises 15 residues. Trimming removed 5 bases from V and 4 bases from J; junction bases left unmatched: 7. Per the germline V gene, CDR1 is SGHRS and CDR2 is YFSETQ. CDR3 nucleotides: TGCGCCAGCAGGACAGGGGTCGGTGGCACCGGGGAGCTGTTTTTT. This codes for CASRTGVGGTGELFF.

The rearrangement links TRBV15 to TRBJ2-7; TRBD2 aligns across 9 bases. The CDR3 has 18 amino acids. The V gene end was trimmed by 0 bases and the J gene end by 7 bases; junction bases not matched to a gene: 16. Germline values: CDR1 LNHNV, CDR2 YYDKDF (reference sequence). CDR3 DNA sequence: TGTGCCACCAGCAGAGATCCCCCCCGTGCGGGGGGGATGGGGGAGCAGTACTTC. Protein sequence: CATSRDPPRAGGMGEQYF.

V gene TRBV19 combines with J gene TRBJ1-1; possible D gene TRBD1, 5 bases. The CDR3 consists of 13 residues. The V and J ends lost 6 bases and 4 bases respectively, with 12 bases between them. CDR1 is LNHDA, CDR2 SQIVND, per germline (reference sequence). CDR3 bases: TGTGCCAGTAGGCCCGAGGGACTCACTGAAGCTTTCTTT. Residues: CASRPEGLTEAFF.

The chain uses TRBV5-3 and TRBJ1-5; D is unresolved. TRBV5-3 is placed among ORFs of uncertain function. The CDR3 loop spans 12 amino acids. Trimming stripped 7 bases from V and 5 bases from J, with 10 bases between. CDR3 in amino acids: CARPLGDQPQHF. The CDR3 DNA reads TGTGCCAGACCTCTCGGGGATCAGCCCCAGCATTTT.

This chain uses TRBV5-1 with TRBJ2-4, with a tentative D call TRBD2 (5 bases). The V and J ends lost 3 bases and 10 bases respectively, with 17 bases between them. The length of the CDR3 is 14 residues. Germline-derived CDR1 and CDR2 are SGHRS and YFSETQ. CDR3 loop: CASSSPKDTGIQYF. CDR3 nucleotide sequence: TGCGCCAGCAGCTCTCCCAAGGATACGGGAATTCAGTACTTC.

This sequence joins TRBV11-2 and TRBJ2-5; D is undetermined. The CDR3 has 13 amino acids. Deletions cut 4 bases from V and 5 bases from J, with 11 bases between. Germline V gene data show CDR1 as SGHAT and CDR2 as FQNNGV. The CDR3 DNA reads as TGTGCCAGCAGCTCAAACGCCGTTGAGACCCAGTACTTC. This gives the protein CASSSNAVETQYF.

CDR3 nucleotide sequence: TGTGCCAGCAGTGCTCATTGGAAGAATCAGCCCCAGCATTTT. This codes for CASSAHWKNQPQHF. The V and J genes are TRBV6-1 and TRBJ1-5; D not resolved. Germline loops: CDR1 MNHNS, CDR2 SASEGT. The CDR3 consists of 14 residues. Trimming cost V 4 bases and J 4 bases, with 11 bases left between them.

With respect to this clone: A much larger clone sits a single nucleotide away, making a read error possible. The sample carries other DNA sequences with the same CDR3. This sequence joins TRBV10-3 and TRBJ1-1; D is uncertain. Germline CDR1 reads ENHRY; CDR2 reads SYGVKD. Trimming stripped 2 bases from V and 5 bases from J, with 9 bases between. The CDR3 is 13 amino acids. Written as DNA, the CDR3 is TGTGCCATCAGTGAGACGCAGAATACTGAAGCTTTCTTT. It translates to CAISETQNTEAFF.

The chain joins TRBV7-8 to TRBJ1-2, with unresolved D. The CDR3 sequence is 15 residues long. Deletions cut 4 bases from V and 3 bases from J, with 15 bases between. The germline V gene encodes CDR1 SGHVS and CDR2 FQNEAQ. Here the CDR3 reads CASSSRYVQDYGYTF. The CDR3 bases are TGTGCCAGCAGCTCTCGGTACGTCCAAGACTATGGCTACACCTTC. Based on the CDR3 plus reference TRBV7-8 and TRBJ1-2, the full variable domain is GAGVSQSPRYKVAKRGQDVALRCDPISGHVSLFWYQQALGQGPEFLTYFQNEAQLDKSGLPSDRFFAERPEGSVSTLKIQRTQQEDSAVYLCASSSRYVQDYGYTFGSGTRLTVV.

This clone was recorded once. Other DNA sequences from this sample encode an identical CDR3 as well. The rearrangement links TRBV30 to TRBJ1-5; the D is unclear. Germline V gene data show CDR1 as GTSNPN and CDR2 as SVGIG (reference sequence). Trimming stripped 0 bases from V and 4 bases from J, with 7 bases between. The CDR3 has 13 residues. The CDR3 nucleotides are TGTGCCTGGAGTGTGGCCCCTAATCAGCCCCAGCATTTT. It is translated as CAWSVAPNQPQHF.